The 6 T cell receptor beta chains below all came from one sample that was sequenced in a study of T cells after yellow fever vaccination. In TCRdb, the 5' RACE reads were re-called with MiXCR into one record per CDR3 protein. The sample consists of some 250,000 distinct CDR3 sequences, approximately 3.6% of them appearing once. The sample was PBMCs, taken 15 days after the yellow fever booster vaccination. The receptors come from a man younger than 30 who received the YFV17D yellow fever vaccine.

This clonotype came up many times. The rearrangement links TRBV12-3 or TRBV12-4 to TRBJ1-5, with TRBD1 as a possible D gene (5 bases). Trimming left V 4 bases short and J 3 bases short, with 7 bases between. The CDR3 is made up of 13 amino acids. The CDR3 DNA reads TGTGCCAGCAGTTCAGGGTTCAATCAGCCCCAGCATTTT. This gives the protein CASSSGFNQPQHF.

This clonotype was detected many times. The genes are TRBV6-2 or TRBV6-3 and TRBJ2-7, with 9 bases identical to TRBD2. Trimming took 0 bases from V and 2 from J; bases not matched to a gene: 8. The CDR3 runs to 17 residues. Germline V gene lookup returns CDR1 MNHEY and CDR2 SVGEGT. The CDR3 DNA is TGTGCCAGCAGTTACTCGATCAGCGGGGGGCCAACCTACGAGCAGTACGTC. Encoded protein: CASSYSISGGPTYEQYV.

This clonotype was detected many times. This chain links TRBV5-1 with TRBJ1-2; maybe TRBD1 (6 bases). V lost 0 bases to trimming and J lost 8 bases, with 20 bases between them. This CDR3 contains 16 residues. Germline loops: CDR1 SGHRS, CDR2 YFSETQ. This chain's CDR3 is CASSLAEASGALGYTF. CDR3 bases: TGCGCCAGCAGCTTGGCCGAGGCTTCGGGGGCGCTCGGCTACACCTTC.

This clonotype was found many times. The rearrangement joins TRBV28 to TRBJ2-3; 8 bases agree with TRBD2. The CDR3 is made up of 15 amino acids. Trimming cost V 5 bases and J 5 bases; bases outside gene matches: 9. The germline CDR1 and CDR2 sequences are MDHEN and SYDVKM. The CDR3 region has the DNA TGTGCCAGCAGTACCGGGGGGGAAGGGAAAGATACGCAGTATTTT. Amino acid sequence: CASSTGGEGKDTQYF.

As for this clonotype: With a much larger clone just one base away, this may be a read error. This rearrangement joins TRBV12-3 or TRBV12-4 to TRBJ2-3; D gene ambiguous. The CDR3 is 13 amino acids. CDR3: CASSLRRTVTQYF. The CDR3 DNA sequence: TGTGCCAGCAGTTTACGACGCACAGTTACGCAGTATTTT.

This clonotype was seen at least ten times. CDR3 nucleotides: TGTGCCAGCAGTTATAACCTCGCTCCCGGTAATTCACCCCTCCACTTT. Translating it yields CASSYNLAPGNSPLHF. The V gene is TRBV27, the J gene TRBJ1-6; D call uncertain. The V and J ends lost 4 bases and 6 bases respectively, with 16 bases between them. The CDR3 covers 16 residues. Germline V lookup: CDR1 MNHEY, CDR2 SMNVEV (reference sequence).